This T cell receptor (beta chain) was profiled in a study of vaccination and CD4 T cells after COVID-19 (dated 2022 in TCRdb). Study-wide context: Convalescent patients had a positive SARS-CoV-2 result on nasal swab PCR, and of these patients, some 10 had mild disease and one had severe disease. The convalescent cohort included six males and four females, with two Hispanic individuals, seven Caucasians, two Asians and one multiracial person. Two doses of either the Pfizer-BioNTech BNT162b2 vaccine (n=8) or the Moderna mRNA-1273 vaccine (n=2) were administered to participants. Post-COVID blood samples from convalescent patients were collected a median of approximately 100 days after diagnosis, with a range of 35 to 161 days. Post-vaccine blood samples were obtained a median of roughly 75 days after the second vaccine dose, with a range of about 12 to 241 days. Culture stimuli were overlapping spike peptide pools from SARS-CoV-2 and from the common cold coronaviruses HCoV-NL63, HCoV-OC43 and HCoV-229E. Control cultures used a CEFX viral epitope pool as positive control, an HIV-1 Nef peptide pool as negative control, or no peptide. In under 13 COVID-19 convalescent patients and 4 infection-naive healthy vaccine recipients, researchers compared the spike-specific CD4+ TCR repertoire from before mRNA vaccination with the repertoire from after.

The cysteine opens and the phenylalanine closes a CDR3 of 8 amino acids. The kept DNA is CDR3 alone, 24 bases in frame from the first base. CDR1 KGHDR and CDR2 SFDVKD are derived from the germline V gene. What the authors observed across the whole study: An increase in the median number of SARS-CoV-2-reactive clonotypes from 20 to 25 after infection to some 40 after vaccination was observed, but the change was not found to be significant. Among convalescent patients, a median around 89% of the SARS-CoV-2-reactive clones seen after vaccination appeared only after vaccination, which suggests priming specific to the vaccine. Nearly all vaccine-specific clones in convalescent patients (304 of 307) were mono-reactive for SARS-CoV-2 spike rather than cross-reactive with common cold coronaviruses. The number of convalescent patients in the study was relatively small, and the study did not examine early timepoints following natural infection.

The treatment or condition tag for this specimen amounts to: approximately nine-day PBMC culture with coronavirus spike peptide pools or control peptides (ViraFEST assay). The ViraFEST assay was used in the study, in which antigen-specific T cells were expanded with peptide pools and expanded clonotypes were subsequently identified by TCR sequencing. The convalescent patients' positive SARS-CoV-2 PCR tests were from March to December 2020, which was before the Alpha, Beta and Delta variants emerged in the United States. PBMCs were cultured at around 2 million per well in IMDM supplemented with 5% human AB serum and around 10 IU/ml IL-2, with about 10 ug/ml peptide pools added. Half of the culture medium was replaced with fresh IL-2-containing medium on days 3 and 7. After roughly nine days of culture, CD4+ T cells were isolated by negative selection using the EasySep CD4+ T cell isolation kit. Ficoll-Paque Plus gradient centrifugation was used to isolate PBMCs from whole blood, and the isolated PBMCs were then either used fresh or cryopreserved at -140C. Each culture condition was generally run in triplicate wells.

Library preparation was by PCR. TCR sequencing of DNA from cultured CD4+ T cells used the Oncomine TCR Beta short-read assay at the Johns Hopkins FTIC core. Genomic DNA was extracted from the cultured CD4+ T cells with the QIAamp micro DNA kit. Oncomine TCR Beta libraries from cultured CD4+ T cells were pooled with unique dual indexes and sequenced on an Illumina iSeq 100. The original pipeline was this. Non-productive sequences were removed, and CDR3s that did not start with C, did not end with F or W, or were shorter than 7 amino acids were discarded. The MANAFEST web application identified antigen-specific clonotypes by comparing peptide-stimulated wells against reference wells and other culture wells. To be called positive, a clone needed an FDR below 0.05, an odds ratio above 5, and a productive frequency above 0.1% in at least two of three replicate wells. A clonotype was classed as cross-reactive if the clonotype showed significant expansion both in SARS-CoV-2 spike wells and in at least one common cold coronavirus spike condition. Levenshtein distances (stringdist) and unrooted phylogenetic trees (ape) in R version 3.6.1 were used to assess CDR3 homology. The raw public data were reprocessed by TCRdb itself: fastp quality trimming at Q25, MiXCR clonotype calling, in-frame beta chains only. All rows with the same CDR3 protein become a single entry with the most common DNA and genes. The V and J calls here are based on TCRdb, not the publication. The table for this sample lists 15,000 to 20,000 distinct CDR3 sequences; 60% of them were counted only once. Roughly 10% of the sample belongs to the ten largest clones.

Judged by its sample share, this clonotype qualifies as medium-sized (0.01 to 0.1%). Its specific antigen is unknown. The junction differs from germline at one of its ends, possibly a read error. The chain is assembled from TRBV24-1 and TRBJ2-7, with the identity of the D gene unclear. The specimen sequenced was CD4+ T cells from blood, cultured in vitro. The receptor was isolated from a human donor who had recovered from COVID-19. The DNA is as follows: TGTGCCACCAGTGAGAGTAGCTTC. Its translation reads: CATSESSF.